This T cell receptor beta chain was captured in a study of blood T cell repertoires in COVID-19 (dated by TCRdb to about 2020). Concerning the study at large: Samples from collaborators originated in the United States, Italy and Spain and spanned both the acute and convalescent phases of COVID-19. The prospective study material was composed of cDNA or gDNA derived from T cells, B-cell-depleted T cells, or PBMCs. The dataset comprised deeply sampled blood TCRbeta repertoires from subjects exposed to, actively infected with, or recovered from COVID-19. A freely available public database, intended as a resource for researchers studying the immune response to SARS-CoV-2, is where the repertoires were released. Samples came from the ongoing ImmuneRACE study (first 160 participants) plus 1,254 subjects from 6 global collaborators. The sample metadata nearly always contained a de-identified subject ID, COVID-19 status, age in years and sex. Where available, HLA class I and class II types were taken from metadata supplied by the sample provider and were not determined by assay-based typing. Points the paper makes about the study in general: Clinical and demographic metadata were provided uncurated, with the amount varying by source and participant.

As concerns this clone: The antigen it recognizes is unknown. The sample holds no much larger clone one base away, and base qualities are not on file.

TCRbeta CDR3 regions were amplified from genomic DNA by means of the immunoSEQ Assay, a bias-controlled multiplex PCR. As for the authors' bioinformatics: Within the assay, amplification of reference gene primers was used to estimate how many nucleated cells each sample contained. To quantify the absolute abundance of each unique TCRbeta CDR3 rearrangement, sequence reads were collapsed and filtered. For each sample, productive Simpson clonality was calculated by taking the square root of Simpson's diversity index across productive rearrangements. In its TCRdb copy, this immuneACCESS table keeps in-frame sequences only and misses some clones. Where compared with another copy, unresolved V genes explain less than half of these, and the others have no known cause. V and J calls plus clone size are reproduced from that table; the DNA served to infer D and trimming. Recorded for this sample are about 250,000 clones; around 83% of them occurred a single time. The top ten hold approximately 6% of the sample.

Collaborating institutions collected whole blood in K2EDTA tubes following their own protocols. For TCRbeta analysis, collaborators shipped samples as frozen whole blood, isolated PBMCs, or DNA extracted from either of those sample types. Taken from cysteine to phenylalanine, the CDR3 has 19 residues. The read is trimmed to its CDR3 DNA, 57 bases read in frame from base 1. For CDR1 and CDR2, the germline V gene lists SGHVS and FNYEAQ. Trimming leaves V shorter by 1 base and J shorter by 4 bases, with the junction holding 8 bases beyond the gene matches. In this chain, TRBV7-6 is recombined with TRBJ2-2; 14 central bases correspond to TRBD2. This receptor was identified in an elderly man with acute or convalescent COVID-19. Sequenced: peripheral blood. Read as DNA, the sequence is TGTGCCAGCAGCTTAGTGACTAGCGGGAGGGCCGCCTTCACCGGGGAGCTGTTTTTT. It encodes CASSLVTSGRAAFTGELFF.